These 10 T cell receptor beta chains were all obtained from the same sample, sequenced in a study of CD8 T cells in ankylosing spondylitis. TCRdb recomputed calls from the 5' RACE reads with MiXCR, one row per CDR3 protein. In the table there are about 150,000 distinct CDR3 sequences, 25% to 35% of which are singletons. Sequenced: synovial fluid, either unsorted or a sorted T cell fraction (not recorded which). The receptors shown here come from a male donor with ankylosing spondylitis.

This clonotype was seen ten or more times. The rearrangement links TRBV11-2 to TRBJ1-6; the D gene is possibly TRBD1 (6 bases). Germline V gives CDR1 SGHAT, CDR2 FQNNGV. With 2 bases removed from V and 8 bases from J, the gap between germline ends came to 19 bases. This CDR3 region has 17 residues. This chain's CDR3 is CASSLNRDPRLHSPLHF. The CDR3 DNA follows: TGTGCCAGCAGCTTAAACAGGGACCCCCGTTTACATTCACCCCTCCACTTT.

This clonotype was seen more than once but under ten times. The chain links TRBV30 to TRBJ1-5; D perhaps matches TRBD1 (5 bases). Trimming removed 3 bases from V and 4 bases from J, with 19 bases in between. There are 16 residues in the CDR3. Germline assignment: CDR1 GTSNPN and CDR2 SVGIG (reference sequence). CDR3: CAWRRAGIGRNQPQHF. In DNA form, the CDR3 reads TGTGCCTGGAGGCGGGCAGGGATTGGTCGTAATCAGCCCCAGCATTTT.

The rearrangement joins TRBV28 to TRBJ2-3; tentative D call: TRBD1 (5 bases). V gave up 1 base and J gave up 0 bases, with 20 bases separating them. The length of the CDR3 is 19 residues. Per germline, CDR1 MDHEN and CDR2 SYDVKM. The chain's CDR3 is CASSLYILVGAPSTDTQYF. The CDR3 DNA reads TGTGCCAGCAGTTTATATATATTGGTAGGGGCGCCTAGCACAGATACGCAGTATTTT.

The rearrangement joins TRBV2 to TRBJ1-4; no firm D call. The CDR3 runs 14 residues. Germline loops: CDR1 SNHLY, CDR2 FYNNEI. Trimming took off 1 base at V and 13 bases at J, with 16 bases between the two ends. This CDR3 is CASSEVAAWRILFF. CDR3 DNA sequence: TGTGCCAGCAGTGAAGTGGCAGCCTGGCGGATACTGTTTTTT.

The chain combines TRBV11-2 with TRBJ2-6; D is perhaps TRBD1 (5 bases). Trimming pared 4 bases from V and 4 bases from J, leaving 20 bases between. The CDR3 totals 18 residues. Germline assignment: CDR1 SGHAT and CDR2 FQNNGV. CDR3 bases: TGTGCCAGCAGCTCCAGTTTCCCAGGGTTGTTCGGGGCCAACGTCCTGACTTTC. Translated: CASSSSFPGLFGANVLTF.

This chain connects TRBV24-1 to TRBJ2-1; D is perhaps TRBD1 or TRBD2 (5 bases each). V lost 3 bases and J 9 bases, leaving 17 bases between the germline ends. There are 15 residues in the CDR3. Germline loops: CDR1 KGHDR, CDR2 SFDVKD. The CDR3 DNA reads TGTGCCACCAGTGATATACTCCTCGACAGCGGTGAGCAGTTCTTC. Its translation is CATSDILLDSGEQFF.

The CDR3 loop reads CASSLSMARDTQYF. The CDR3 DNA reads TGTGCCAGCAGCCTTAGTATGGCGAGAGATACGCAGTATTTT. The gene calls are TRBV7-9 and TRBJ2-3; unclear D gene. With 5 bases removed from V and 5 bases from J, the gap between germline ends came to 14 bases. The CDR3 is 14 residues long. The germline V gene encodes CDR1 SEHNR and CDR2 FQNEAQ (reference sequence).

This clonotype occurred a few times. The chain has TRBV30 and TRBJ2-7, with 11 bases fitting TRBD2. V shed 0 bases and J 3 bases; nucleotides not matched to a gene: 4. Germline CDR1 and CDR2: GTSNPN and SVGIG (reference sequence). The CDR3 extends over 15 amino acids. The CDR3 region has the DNA TGTGCCTGGAGTGTCGGGACTAGCGGACGCTACGAGCAGTACTTC. The encoded protein is CAWSVGTSGRYEQYF.

CDR3 bases: TGTGCCAGCAGTTACCCACAAACTAGCGGGAGTGGAGATACGCAGTATTTT. This translates into CASSYPQTSGSGDTQYF. The chain carries TRBV6-2 or TRBV6-3 and TRBJ2-3; 11 bases fit TRBD2. The J segment lost 5 bases and the V segment lost 2 bases, leaving 9 bases of the junction unmatched. This CDR3 region has 17 residues. Germline lookup yields CDR1 MNHEY and CDR2 SVGEGT.

This chain uses TRBV20-1 with TRBJ2-5; 9 bases fit TRBD2. Trimming took 3 bases from V and 1 from J; bases not matched to a gene: 3. CDR1 and CDR2 from the germline V gene are DFQATT and SNEGSKA (reference sequence). The CDR3 covers 14 residues. The CDR3 loop reads CSARTSGVQETQYF. CDR3 DNA: TGCAGTGCTAGGACTAGCGGAGTCCAAGAGACCCAGTACTTC.